These 24 T cell receptor beta chains originate from one sample sequenced in a study of shared clonotypes between healthy human individuals (dated by TCRdb to about 2020). The library was produced with the immunoSEQ multiplex PCR assay. This immuneACCESS table, as held by TCRdb, lists in-frame sequences with V and J called but not all clones. Of the missing ones, under half trace to an unresolved V gene in checked studies; the others have no known cause. Recorded for this sample are millions of clones; over 85% of them occurred a single time. Jointly, the top ten make up around 1.1% of the sample. CD8 naive samples were CD45RO-negative cells positively selected for CCR7, giving a CD45RA+CCR7+ population that excluded TemRA cells. The sequencing sample was made of naive CD8+ T cells sorted from blood. This specimen's cell subset or site label, interpreted: CD45RA+CCR7+. These TCRs come from a man between 18 and 35 years old in good health.

This clone occurred once. The gene calls are TRBV15 and TRBJ1-3; perhaps TRBD1 as D (6 bases). This CDR3 comprises 16 residues. V shed 0 bases and J shed 7 bases, with 16 bases lying between them. The germline V gene has CDR1 LNHNV and CDR2 YYDKDF (reference sequence). Here the CDR3 DNA reads TGTGCCACCAGCAGAGATTTCACAGGGTTTTTTAACACCATATATTTT. It specifies CATSRDFTGFFNTIYF.

The V call is TRBV18, the J call TRBJ1-6; D possibly corresponds to TRBD1 (5 bases). Germline CDR1 and CDR2: KGHSH and LQKENI. The CDR3 spans 15 residues. Trimming pared 3 bases from V and 4 bases from J, leaving 10 bases between. The CDR3 here is CASSPATEYNSPLHF. Written as DNA, the CDR3 is TGTGCCAGCTCACCTGCGACAGAATATAATTCACCCCTCCACTTT.

This chain connects TRBV2 to TRBJ1-4, with D perhaps matching TRBD1 (5 bases). This CDR3 has 16 residues. The V gene's germline CDR1 is SNHLY and CDR2 FYNNEI. Trimming stripped 6 bases from V and 2 bases from J, with 16 bases between. The CDR3 sequence is CASSADSPLTNEKLFF. For the CDR3, the DNA is TGTGCCAGCAGCGCCGACAGCCCACTTACTAATGAAAAACTGTTTTTT.

In DNA form, the CDR3 reads TGTGCCAGCAGCTTCCAACCGGGACAGTCGTCCTACGAGCAGTACTTC. Translation gives CASSFQPGQSSYEQYF. The chain carries TRBV27 and TRBJ2-7; TRBD1 agrees at 7 bases. Per germline, CDR1 MNHEY and CDR2 SMNVEV (reference sequence). Unmatched junction bases numbered 12, after V lost 6 bases and J lost 1 base. The CDR3 is made up of 16 amino acids.

The chain carries TRBV18 and TRBJ2-7; 11 bases fit TRBD1. The CDR3 has 19 amino acids. V trimming: 6 bases; J trimming: 1 base; junction bases outside the gene matches: 17. Germline CDR1 reads KGHSH; CDR2 reads LQKENI. The CDR3: CASSLNGLTGQGVSYEQYF. The CDR3 coding sequence is TGTGCCAGCTCCCTCAACGGCTTGACGGGACAGGGGGTTTCCTACGAGCAGTACTTC.

The chain recombines TRBV5-4 with TRBJ1-2; tentatively, D is TRBD1 (5 bases). The germline V gene encodes CDR1 SGHNT and CDR2 YYREEE (reference sequence). The CDR3 totals 14 residues. With 7 bases removed from V and 4 bases from J, the gap between germline ends came to 17 bases. The DNA of the CDR3 is TGTGCCAGCGGAGACAGTTATTCCTTCTATGGCTACACCTTC. The encoded protein is CASGDSYSFYGYTF.

V usage is TRBV13 and J usage is TRBJ2-7, with 11 bases lining up with TRBD1. The CDR3 totals 16 residues. After removal of 0 bases from V and 5 bases from J, the junction contained 6 bases not matched to a gene. CDR1 and CDR2 from the germline V gene are PRHDT and FYEKMQ (reference sequence). The CDR3 DNA follows: TGTGCCAGCAGCTTAGGCTTCGGGACAGGGGGGAACGAGCAGTACTTC. Protein: CASSLGFGTGGNEQYF.

Here the CDR3 reads CASSPSSSKNEQYF. The CDR3 DNA reads as TGTGCCAGCTCACCCTCTAGTAGTAAAAACGAGCAGTACTTC. The chain has TRBV18 and TRBJ2-7; D gene unclear. The CDR3 contains 14 residues. CDR1 is KGHSH and CDR2 is LQKENI in the germline V gene. Trimming removed 3 bases from V and 5 bases from J, with 14 bases in between.

The CDR3: CASSLGPGQAGGVLYEQYF. CDR3 nucleotide sequence: TGTGCCAGCAGCTTGGGCCCAGGCCAAGCGGGGGGGGTCTTATACGAGCAGTACTTC. The chain carries TRBV5-4 and TRBJ2-7; 10 bases align to TRBD2. The germline V gene has CDR1 SGHNT and CDR2 YYREEE (reference sequence). The V gene end was trimmed by 0 bases and the J gene end by 4 bases; junction bases not matched to a gene: 16. The length of the CDR3 is 19 residues.

The J gene is TRBJ2-1, the V gene TRBV6-5; TRBD1 might be the D (6 bases). Germline V CDR1 and CDR2: MNHEY, SVGAGI. The CDR3 loop spans 16 amino acids. With 0 bases removed from V and 4 bases from J, the gap between germline ends came to 13 bases. CDR3 region: CASSYSGDTAYNEQFF. The CDR3 coding sequence is TGTGCCAGCAGTTACTCGGGGGACACGGCTTACAATGAGCAGTTCTTC.

Points on this clone: This sample also contains other DNA sequences that code for the same CDR3. V usage is TRBV13 and J usage is TRBJ1-1; D is unclear. This CDR3 is built from 12 residues. V dropped 5 bases and J dropped 5 bases, with 9 bases sitting between them. CDR1 and CDR2 from the germline V gene are PRHDT and FYEKMQ (reference sequence). CDR3 coding DNA: TGTGCCAGCAGCCTCCCGGGTACTGAAGCTTTCTTT. Translating it yields CASSLPGTEAFF.

On this clone itself: Other DNA variants within this sample encode the same CDR3. The chain employs TRBV5-4 and TRBJ2-7, with D uncertain. The CDR3 is 13 residues long. Trimming removed 0 bases at V and 0 bases at J, with 4 bases between. CDR1 is SGHNT, CDR2 YYREEE, per germline (reference sequence). Written as DNA, the CDR3 is TGTGCCAGCAGCTTGGGGAGCTCCTACGAGCAGTACTTC. Translation: CASSLGSSYEQYF.

This rearrangement joins TRBV7-9 to TRBJ2-7, with no clear D. The germline V gene encodes CDR1 SEHNR and CDR2 FQNEAQ (reference sequence). Trimming pared 0 bases from V and 6 bases from J, leaving 15 bases between. The CDR3 extends over 15 amino acids. For the CDR3, the DNA is TGTGCCAGCAGCTTAGCTGGTTCCCTGAACTCCGAGCAGTACTTC. It is translated as CASSLAGSLNSEQYF.

V is TRBV4-3 and J is TRBJ2-2; 12 positions agree with TRBD2. The V and J ends lost 0 bases and 6 bases, in that order; junction bases with no gene match: 8. Germline V gene sequence: CDR1 LGHNA, CDR2 YSLEER. CDR3 length: 18 residues. Here the CDR3 reads CASSQDLAGGPVSGELFF. CDR3 bases: TGCGCCAGCAGCCAAGATCTAGCGGGAGGGCCGGTCTCCGGGGAGCTGTTTTTT.

V gene TRBV5-6 combines with J gene TRBJ2-7; 11 nucleotides align to TRBD2. V dropped 4 bases and J dropped 0; count of bases not matched to a gene: 6. Germline lookup yields CDR1 SGHDT and CDR2 YYEEEE. The CDR3 length is 16 residues. Written as DNA, the CDR3 is TGTGCCAGCAGCCCCACAACTAGCGGGAGCTCCTACGAGCAGTACTTC. Translation gives CASSPTTSGSSYEQYF.

This rearrangement joins TRBV27 to TRBJ1-6; TRBD1 matches at 9 bases. Germline V gives CDR1 MNHEY, CDR2 SMNVEV (reference sequence). V lost 5 bases, J lost 7 bases, and 6 bases stayed unmatched. The CDR3 runs to 15 residues. The CDR3 DNA is TGTGCCAGCAGTACCCGGACAGGGGAGAATTCACCCCTCCACTTT. This encodes CASSTRTGENSPLHF.

The chain joins TRBV7-2 to TRBJ1-1, with D perhaps TRBD1 (6 bases). The germline gives CDR1 SGHTA, CDR2 FQGNSA. With 5 bases removed from V and 7 bases from J, the gap between germline ends came to 17 bases. This CDR3 region has 14 residues. The DNA of the CDR3 is TGTGCCAGCAGCCCGACTTCGGGGGCAAGTGAAGCTTTCTTT. Protein sequence: CASSPTSGASEAFF.

The chain combines TRBV6-4 with TRBJ2-1; 8 bases match TRBD2. With 4 bases clipped from V and 7 bases from J, the junction kept 9 bases outside the gene matches. This CDR3 region has 15 residues. Germline assignment: CDR1 MRHNA and CDR2 SNTAGT. The DNA of the CDR3 is TGTGCCAGCAGTGCGGGACTAGGAACGCCAAATGAGCAGTTCTTC. Its protein is CASSAGLGTPNEQFF.

The chain joins TRBV19 to TRBJ2-1; 10 bases fit TRBD2. The V segment lost 10 bases and the J segment 3 bases; nucleotides outside the gene matches: 12. Per the germline V gene, CDR1 is LNHDA and CDR2 is SQIVND (reference sequence). The CDR3 consists of 16 residues. The CDR3 is CAIPEEREGNYNEQFF. The DNA of the CDR3 is TGTGCCATCCCGGAGGAGCGGGAGGGAAACTACAATGAGCAGTTCTTC.

This CDR3 reads CASSLGQARNRRGEQFF. The CDR3 DNA is TGTGCCAGCAGCTTAGGACAGGCCCGTAACCGGCGGGGTGAGCAGTTCTTC. V and J are TRBV7-2 and TRBJ2-1; D could derive from TRBD1 or TRBD2 (6 bases each). The germline V and J ends were trimmed by 1 base and 9 bases, with 22 bases remaining between them. Germline CDR1 and CDR2: SGHTA and FQGNSA. This CDR3 spans 17 amino acids.

The J gene is TRBJ2-1, the V gene TRBV4-1, with D possibly matching TRBD2 (5 bases). Trimming shortened V by 0 bases and J by 8 bases, and 11 bases separated the two germline ends. CDR3 length equals 14 residues. Germline V CDR1 and CDR2: MGHRA, YSYEKL. CDR3 DNA: TGCGCCAGCAGCCAAGATCGAGGAGGCGATGAGCAGTTCTTC. Translation gives CASSQDRGGDEQFF.

V is TRBV28 and J is TRBJ2-5; possibly TRBD1 or TRBD2 for D (5 bases each). The CDR3 extends over 15 amino acids. The germline V gene encodes CDR1 MDHEN and CDR2 SYDVKM. V lost 3 bases, J lost 2 bases, and 13 bases lay in between. CDR3 nucleotide sequence: TGTGCCAGCAGTTTCGGGGACGGTATTCAAGAGACCCAGTACTTC. Protein: CASSFGDGIQETQYF.

CDR3 sequence reads: CASSYDGGIGLYEQYF. CDR3 DNA: TGCGCCAGCAGCTACGATGGGGGCATCGGCCTCTACGAGCAGTACTTC. V is TRBV5-1 and J is TRBJ2-7; maybe TRBD1 (6 bases). With 3 bases removed from V and 3 bases from J, the gap between germline ends came to 19 bases. The CDR3 spans 16 residues. CDR1 and CDR2 from the germline V gene are SGHRS and YFSETQ.

V gene TRBV2 combines with J gene TRBJ2-2; 15 bases match TRBD2. J gave up 6 bases and V 5 bases, and 7 bases lay outside the gene matches. CDR1 is SNHLY, CDR2 FYNNEI, per germline. The CDR3 runs to 17 residues. As DNA, the CDR3 is TGTGCCAGCAGTCCGGGACTAGCGGGAGGATCCCCCGGGGAGCTGTTTTTT. Its protein is CASSPGLAGGSPGELFF.